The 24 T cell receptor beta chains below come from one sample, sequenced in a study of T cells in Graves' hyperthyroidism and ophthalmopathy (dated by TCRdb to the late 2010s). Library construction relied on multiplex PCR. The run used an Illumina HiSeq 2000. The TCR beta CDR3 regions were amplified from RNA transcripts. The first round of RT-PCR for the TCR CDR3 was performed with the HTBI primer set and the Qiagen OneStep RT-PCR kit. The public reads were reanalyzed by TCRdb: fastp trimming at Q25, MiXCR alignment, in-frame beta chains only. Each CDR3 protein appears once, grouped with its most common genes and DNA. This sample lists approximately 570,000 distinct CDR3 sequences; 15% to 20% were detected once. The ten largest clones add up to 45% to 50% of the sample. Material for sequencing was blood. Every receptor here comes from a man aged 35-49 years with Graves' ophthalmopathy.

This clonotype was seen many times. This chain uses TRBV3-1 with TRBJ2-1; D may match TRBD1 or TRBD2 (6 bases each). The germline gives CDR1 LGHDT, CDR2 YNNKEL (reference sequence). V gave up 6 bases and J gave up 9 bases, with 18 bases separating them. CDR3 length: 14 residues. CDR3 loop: CASSDQGRLGEQFF. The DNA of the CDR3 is TGTGCCAGCAGTGATCAGGGGAGGCTGGGTGAGCAGTTCTTC.

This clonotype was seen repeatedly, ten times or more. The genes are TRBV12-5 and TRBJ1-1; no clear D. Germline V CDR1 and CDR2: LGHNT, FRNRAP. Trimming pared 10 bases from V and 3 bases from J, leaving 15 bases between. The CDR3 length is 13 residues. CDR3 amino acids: CAIGNPTDTEAFF. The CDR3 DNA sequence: TGTGCTATCGGAAATCCTACCGACACTGAAGCTTTCTTT.

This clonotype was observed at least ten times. Here the CDR3 DNA reads TGTGCCAGCAGTTTAGTAGCGCTAGGGGAGACCCAGTACTTC. As protein: CASSLVALGETQYF. The rearrangement joins TRBV28 to TRBJ2-5, with a weak D call TRBD2 (5 bases). Germline CDR1 is MDHEN and CDR2 is SYDVKM. The V end lost 2 bases, the J end lost 5 bases, and 12 bases lay between the germline ends. The CDR3 is 14 residues long.

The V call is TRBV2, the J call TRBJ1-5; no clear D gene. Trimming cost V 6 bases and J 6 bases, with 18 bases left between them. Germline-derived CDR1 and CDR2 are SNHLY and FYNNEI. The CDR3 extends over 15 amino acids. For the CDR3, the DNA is TGTGCCAGCAGAGATCCGGGAGACCCTCTTCAGCCCCAGCATTTT. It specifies CASRDPGDPLQPQHF.

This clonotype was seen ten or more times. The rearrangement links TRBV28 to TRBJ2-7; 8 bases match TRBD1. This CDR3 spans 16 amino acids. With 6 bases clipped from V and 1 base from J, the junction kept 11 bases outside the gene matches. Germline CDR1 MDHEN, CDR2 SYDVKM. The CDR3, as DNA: TGTGCCAGCAGCCTGATCAGGGGGCACCCTTCCTACGAGCAGTACTTC. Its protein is CASSLIRGHPSYEQYF.

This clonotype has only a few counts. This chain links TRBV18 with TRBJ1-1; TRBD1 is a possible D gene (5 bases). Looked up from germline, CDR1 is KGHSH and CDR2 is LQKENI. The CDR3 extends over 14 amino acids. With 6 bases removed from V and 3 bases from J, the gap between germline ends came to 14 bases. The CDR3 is CASSQNMGDTEAFF. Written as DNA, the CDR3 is TGTGCCAGCTCCCAAAATATGGGGGACACTGAAGCTTTCTTT.

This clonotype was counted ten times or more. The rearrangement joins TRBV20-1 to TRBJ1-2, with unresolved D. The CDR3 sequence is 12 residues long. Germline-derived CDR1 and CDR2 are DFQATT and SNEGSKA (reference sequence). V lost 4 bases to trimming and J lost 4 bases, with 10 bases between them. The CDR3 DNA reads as TGCAGTGCTAATGCTGGGGTCTATGGCTACACCTTC. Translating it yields CSANAGVYGYTF.

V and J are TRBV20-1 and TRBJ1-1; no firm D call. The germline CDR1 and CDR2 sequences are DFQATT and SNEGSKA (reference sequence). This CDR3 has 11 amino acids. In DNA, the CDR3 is TGCAGCACACCCTATCCAACTGAAGCTTTCTTT. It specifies CSTPYPTEAFF.

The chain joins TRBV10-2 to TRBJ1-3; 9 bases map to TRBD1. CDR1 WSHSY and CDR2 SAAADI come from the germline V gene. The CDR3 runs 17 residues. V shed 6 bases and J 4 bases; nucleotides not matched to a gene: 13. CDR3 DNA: TGCGCCAGCAGGAGTCGCGGACAGGGGACCTCGGGAAACACCATATATTTT. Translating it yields CASRSRGQGTSGNTIYF.

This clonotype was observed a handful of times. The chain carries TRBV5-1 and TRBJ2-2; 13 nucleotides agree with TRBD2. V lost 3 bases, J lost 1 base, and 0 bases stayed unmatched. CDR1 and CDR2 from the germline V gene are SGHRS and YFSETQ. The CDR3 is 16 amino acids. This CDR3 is CASSWTSGGNTGELFF. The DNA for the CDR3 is TGCGCCAGCAGCTGGACTAGCGGGGGGAACACCGGGGAGCTGTTTTTT.

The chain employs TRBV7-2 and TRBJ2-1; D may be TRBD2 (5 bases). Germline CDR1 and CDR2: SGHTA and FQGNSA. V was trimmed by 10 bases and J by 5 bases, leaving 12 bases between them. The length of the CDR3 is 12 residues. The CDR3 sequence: CATASGNNEQFF. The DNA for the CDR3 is TGTGCCACCGCCTCCGGGAACAATGAGCAGTTCTTC.

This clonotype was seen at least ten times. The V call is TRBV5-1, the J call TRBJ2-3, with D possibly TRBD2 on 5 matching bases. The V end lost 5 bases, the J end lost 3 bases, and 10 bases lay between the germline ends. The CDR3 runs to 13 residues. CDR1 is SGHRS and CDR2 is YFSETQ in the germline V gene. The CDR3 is CASRDRETDTQYF. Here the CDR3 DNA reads TGCGCCAGCAGGGATAGGGAGACAGATACGCAGTATTTT.

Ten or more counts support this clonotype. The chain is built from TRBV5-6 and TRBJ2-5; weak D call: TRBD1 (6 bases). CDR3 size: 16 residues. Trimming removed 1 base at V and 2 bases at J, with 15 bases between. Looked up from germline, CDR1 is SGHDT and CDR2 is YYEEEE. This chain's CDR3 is CASSLRGQRLQETQYF. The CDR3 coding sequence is TGTGCCAGCAGCTTGAGGGGACAAAGGCTTCAAGAGACCCAGTACTTC.

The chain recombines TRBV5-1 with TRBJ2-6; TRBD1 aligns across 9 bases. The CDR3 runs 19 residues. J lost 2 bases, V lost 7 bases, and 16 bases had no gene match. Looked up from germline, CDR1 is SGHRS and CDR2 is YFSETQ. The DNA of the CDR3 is TGCGCCAGCGGGAAAGTCCCCCCGGGACAGGGTGCTGGGGCCAACGTCCTGACTTTC. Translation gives CASGKVPPGQGAGANVLTF.

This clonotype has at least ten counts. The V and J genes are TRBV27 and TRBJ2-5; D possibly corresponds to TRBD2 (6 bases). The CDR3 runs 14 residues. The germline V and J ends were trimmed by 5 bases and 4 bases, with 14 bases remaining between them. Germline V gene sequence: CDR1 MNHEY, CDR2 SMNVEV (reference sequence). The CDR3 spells CASSNFPGAETQYF. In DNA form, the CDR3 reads TGTGCCAGCAGTAACTTCCCGGGAGCAGAGACCCAGTACTTC.

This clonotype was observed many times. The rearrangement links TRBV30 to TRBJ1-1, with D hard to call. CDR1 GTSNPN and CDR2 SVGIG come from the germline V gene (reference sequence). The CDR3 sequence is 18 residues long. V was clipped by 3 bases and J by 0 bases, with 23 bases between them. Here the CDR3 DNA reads TGTGCCTGGAGGGGATTTCGAAGGTTGGCAGCCTTGAACACTGAAGCTTTCTTT. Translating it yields CAWRGFRRLAALNTEAFF.

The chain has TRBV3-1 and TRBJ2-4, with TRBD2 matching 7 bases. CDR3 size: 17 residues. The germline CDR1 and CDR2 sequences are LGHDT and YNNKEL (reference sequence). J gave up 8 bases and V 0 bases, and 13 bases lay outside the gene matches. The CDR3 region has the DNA TGTGCCAGCAGCCAAGATCTGGTTAGCGGGTCCCGGGACATTCAGTACTTC. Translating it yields CASSQDLVSGSRDIQYF.

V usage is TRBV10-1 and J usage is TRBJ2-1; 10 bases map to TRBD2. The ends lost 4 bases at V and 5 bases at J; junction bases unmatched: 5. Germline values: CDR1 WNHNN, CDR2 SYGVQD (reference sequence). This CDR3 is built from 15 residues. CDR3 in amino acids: CASSAVAGGNNEQFF. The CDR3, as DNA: TGCGCCAGCAGTGCGGTAGCGGGGGGAAACAATGAGCAGTTCTTC.

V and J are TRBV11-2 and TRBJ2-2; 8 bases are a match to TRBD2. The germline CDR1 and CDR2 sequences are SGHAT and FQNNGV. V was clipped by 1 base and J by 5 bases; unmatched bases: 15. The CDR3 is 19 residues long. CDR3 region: CASSLVWGSGAAGTGELFF. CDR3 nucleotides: TGTGCCAGCAGCTTAGTTTGGGGTAGCGGGGCCGCGGGGACCGGGGAGCTGTTTTTT.

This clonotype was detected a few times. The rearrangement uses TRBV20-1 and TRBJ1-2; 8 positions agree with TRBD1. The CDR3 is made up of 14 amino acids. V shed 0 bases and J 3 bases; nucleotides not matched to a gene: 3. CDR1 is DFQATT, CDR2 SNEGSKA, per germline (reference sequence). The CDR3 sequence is CSAREIQGDYGYTF. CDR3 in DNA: TGCAGTGCTAGAGAAATACAGGGGGACTATGGCTACACCTTC.

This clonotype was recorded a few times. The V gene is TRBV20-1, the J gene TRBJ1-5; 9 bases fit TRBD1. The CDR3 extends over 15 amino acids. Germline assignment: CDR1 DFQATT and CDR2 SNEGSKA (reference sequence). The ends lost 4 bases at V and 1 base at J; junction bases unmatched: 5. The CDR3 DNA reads TGCAGTGCTAAACAGGGGGCTCTGAGCAATCAGCCCCAGCATTTT. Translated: CSAKQGALSNQPQHF.

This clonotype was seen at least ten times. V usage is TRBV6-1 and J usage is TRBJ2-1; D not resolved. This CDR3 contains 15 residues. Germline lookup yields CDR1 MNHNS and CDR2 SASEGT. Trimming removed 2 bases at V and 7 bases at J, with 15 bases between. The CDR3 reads CASSESGYISNEQFF. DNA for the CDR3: TGTGCCAGCAGTGAATCCGGGTACATCTCTAATGAGCAGTTCTTC.

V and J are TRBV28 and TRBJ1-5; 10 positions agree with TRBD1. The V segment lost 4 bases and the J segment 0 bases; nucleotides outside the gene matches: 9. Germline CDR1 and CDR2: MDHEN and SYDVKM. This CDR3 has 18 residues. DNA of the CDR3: TGTGCCAGCAGTTCCGACCTGGGACAGGGGCTTAGCAATCAGCCCCAGCATTTT. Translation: CASSSDLGQGLSNQPQHF.

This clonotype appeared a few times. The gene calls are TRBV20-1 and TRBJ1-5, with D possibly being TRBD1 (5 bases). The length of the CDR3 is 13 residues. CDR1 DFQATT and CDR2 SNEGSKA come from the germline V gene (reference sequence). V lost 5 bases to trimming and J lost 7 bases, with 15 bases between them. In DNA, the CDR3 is TGCAGTGCTGTAAAAGGGGTAGGGCAGCCCCAGCATTTT. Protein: CSAVKGVGQPQHF.